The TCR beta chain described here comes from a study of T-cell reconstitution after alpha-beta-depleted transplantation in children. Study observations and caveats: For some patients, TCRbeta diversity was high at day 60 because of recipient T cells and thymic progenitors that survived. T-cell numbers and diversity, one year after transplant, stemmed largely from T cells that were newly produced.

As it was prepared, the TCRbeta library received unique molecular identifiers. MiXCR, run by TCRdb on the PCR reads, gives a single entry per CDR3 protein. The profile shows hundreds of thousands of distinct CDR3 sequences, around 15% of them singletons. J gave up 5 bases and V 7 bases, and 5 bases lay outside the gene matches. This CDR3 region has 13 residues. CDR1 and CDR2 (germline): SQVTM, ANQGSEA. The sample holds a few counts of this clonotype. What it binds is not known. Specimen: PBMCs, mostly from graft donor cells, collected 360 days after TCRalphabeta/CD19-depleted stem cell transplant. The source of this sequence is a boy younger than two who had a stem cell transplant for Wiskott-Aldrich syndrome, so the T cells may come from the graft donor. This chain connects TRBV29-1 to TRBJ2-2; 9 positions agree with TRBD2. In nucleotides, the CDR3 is TGCAGCGCCCATAGCGGGAGAACCGGGGAGCTGTTTTTT. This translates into CSAHSGRTGELFF.